The 8 T cell receptor beta chains reported below all come from one sample, sequenced in a study of Tregs in tolerant kidney transplant recipients. Clones were read by immunoSEQ multiplex PCR, and TCRdb kept only the in-frame ones, dropping some. This table holds 70,000 to 95,000 clones, 85% to 95% found once. Here the sequenced sample was Tregs from blood, taken before the transplant. Every receptor here comes from a human donor who received a combined kidney and bone marrow transplant.

CDR3 region: CASSEGTSGSLSHRNTQYF. The CDR3 nucleotides read TGCGCCAGCAGTGAGGGGACTAGCGGGAGTCTATCGCACCGAAATACGCAGTATTTT. The chain combines TRBV10-1 with TRBJ2-3; 14 nucleotides match TRBD2. With 2 bases clipped from V and 7 bases from J, the junction kept 14 bases outside the gene matches. Germline lookup yields CDR1 WNHNN and CDR2 SYGVQD (reference sequence). The CDR3 runs to 19 residues.

The CDR3 here is CASSQNAGETYNEQFF. Here the CDR3 DNA reads TGCGCCAGCAGCCAAAATGCGGGAGAGACTTACAATGAGCAGTTCTTC. The chain joins TRBV4-3 to TRBJ2-1, with 7 positions matching TRBD2. This CDR3 contains 16 residues. With 2 bases clipped from V and 4 bases from J, the junction kept 8 bases outside the gene matches. The V gene's germline CDR1 is LGHNA and CDR2 YSLEER.

This chain joins TRBV2 and TRBJ2-7, with D tentatively TRBD1 (6 bases). V shed 10 bases and J shed 0 bases, with 16 bases lying between them. This CDR3 is built from 14 residues. Germline V CDR1 and CDR2: SNHLY, FYNNEI. The CDR3 sequence is CAKKRGGSSYEQYF. The CDR3 DNA reads TGTGCCAAGAAGAGAGGGGGAAGCTCCTACGAGCAGTACTTC. The full variable domain, completed using reference TRBV2 and TRBJ2-7, is EPEVTQTPSHQVTQMGQEVILRCVPISNHLYFYWYRQILGQKVEFLVSFYNNEISEKSEIFDDQFSVERPDGSNFTLKIRSTKLEDSAMYFCAKKRGGSSYEQYFGPGTRLTVT.

The rearrangement joins TRBV7-3 to TRBJ1-1; D might be TRBD1 (5 bases). V lost 2 bases and J 7 bases, leaving 17 bases between the germline ends. There are 15 residues in the CDR3. Germline loops: CDR1 SGHTA, CDR2 FQGTGA. CDR3 DNA sequence: TGTGCCAGCAGCTTACACGCCGAGGGGAGCGGTGAAGCTTTCTTT. Amino acids: CASSLHAEGSGEAFF.

The genes are TRBV28 and TRBJ1-1; 8 positions agree with TRBD1. The CDR3 extends over 15 amino acids. V lost 2 bases, J lost 1 base, and 3 bases stayed unmatched. Germline lookup yields CDR1 MDHEN and CDR2 SYDVKM. The CDR3 region has the DNA TGTGCCAGCAGTTTAATTGGGACAGGGAACACTGAAGCTTTCTTT. It specifies CASSLIGTGNTEAFF.

This clone was counted only a few times. This chain connects TRBV19 to TRBJ2-6, with D possibly TRBD2 on 6 matching bases. The CDR3 sequence is 15 residues long. Between the trimmed V and J ends, which lost 5 bases and 4 bases, there was a span of 12 bases. Germline values: CDR1 LNHDA, CDR2 SQIVND (reference sequence). The CDR3 nucleotides are TGTGCCAGTAGTTCCCGCGGGGTCGGGGCCAACGTCCTGACTTTC. It codes for CASSSRGVGANVLTF.

V and J are TRBV29-1 and TRBJ2-2; 7 nucleotides align to TRBD1. V shed 6 bases, J shed 3 bases, and the junction held 1 base outside the gene matches. Germline CDR1 reads SQVTM; CDR2 reads ANQGSEA. This CDR3 has 12 amino acids. The CDR3: CSVDRDTGELFF. The CDR3 nucleotides read TGCAGCGTCGACAGGGACACCGGGGAGCTGTTTTTT.

V usage is TRBV4-2 and J usage is TRBJ2-3; D not resolved. Germline V CDR1 and CDR2: LGHNA, YNFKEQ. The germline V and J ends were trimmed by 0 bases and 4 bases, with 8 bases remaining between them. The CDR3 extends over 14 amino acids. CDR3 in amino acids: CASSQDAGPDTQYF. The CDR3 DNA reads TGTGCCAGCAGCCAAGATGCCGGCCCAGATACGCAGTATTTT.